Sequencing of this TCR beta chain was carried out in a study of cytomegalovirus exposure and HLA in healthy donors. Overall study results and limits: There were 150 to 200 TCR beta chains listed as cytomegalovirus-associated. The study found most TCR sequences rare, yet found some public TCRs in many donors.

Comment on this clone: Its antigen is as yet unknown.

V lost 5 bases, J lost 4 bases, and 7 bases stayed unmatched. The CDR3 is 15 amino acids. The germline gives CDR1 LNHDA, CDR2 SQIVND (reference sequence). A multiplex PCR was run with 60 Vbeta primers and 13 Jbeta primers. Data came from immunoSEQ multiplex PCR; TCRdb stores just in-frame clones and leaves some out. The sample holds approximately 130,000 clones, more than 70% seen once. Sequencing was done on a sample of PBMCs. This TCR came from a woman in her forties or fifties in good health and CMV-seropositive. J is TRBJ1-4 and V is TRBV19; TRBD1 aligns across 7 bases. In DNA form, the CDR3 reads TGTGCCAGTAGTCCACCCGGGACAGTTAATGAAAAACTGTTTTTT. Amino acid sequence: CASSPPGTVNEKLFF.